This T cell receptor (beta chain) appears in the sequencing data of a study of T cell responses to AZD1222 COVID-19 vaccine. Per germline, CDR1 SQVTM and CDR2 ANQGSEA. V lost 3 bases, J lost 8 bases, and 10 bases lay in between. This CDR3 is built from 11 residues. Data came from immunoSEQ multiplex PCR; TCRdb stores just in-frame clones and leaves some out. The table includes roughly 260,000 clones, just over 90% detected once. Points from the study as a whole: Clonal diversity was possibly underestimated, and the donors were mostly white British, with more females. Mapped onto spike, vaccine-associated CD4 TCRs spanned it and were dominant at 160-218 and 743-854. Reportedly, nearly half of unique spike TCRs recognized epitopes outside B.1.351/B.1.1.7 mutations. Sampling that yielded the repertoires occurred only after the peak T cell response.

Regarding this clone: The antigen is unknown.

This rearrangement joins TRBV29-1 to TRBJ1-2; no definite D call. The material was peripheral blood, obtained on day 0 of AZD1222 vaccination. The sequence was collected from an adult in good health. CDR3 nucleotide sequence: TGCAGCGTTGACCTCCTCGGGGGCTACACCTTC. This gives the protein CSVDLLGGYTF.